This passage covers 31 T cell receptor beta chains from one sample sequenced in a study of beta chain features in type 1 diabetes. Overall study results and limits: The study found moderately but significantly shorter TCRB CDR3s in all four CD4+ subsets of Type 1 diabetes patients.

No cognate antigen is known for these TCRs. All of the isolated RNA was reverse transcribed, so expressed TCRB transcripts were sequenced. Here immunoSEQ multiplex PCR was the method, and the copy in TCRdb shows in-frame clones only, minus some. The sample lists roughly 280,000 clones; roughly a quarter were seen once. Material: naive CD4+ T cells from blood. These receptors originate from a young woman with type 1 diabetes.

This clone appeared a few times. In nucleotides, the CDR3 is TGTGCCAGCGTCCTCCAACGGGGGAGGTCCTACGAGCAGTACTTC. Residues: CASVLQRGRSYEQYF. The chain uses TRBV28 and TRBJ2-7, with D perhaps TRBD2 (6 bases). With 8 bases removed from V and 1 base from J, the gap between germline ends came to 18 bases. The CDR3 has 15 amino acids. Germline V gene sequence: CDR1 MDHEN, CDR2 SYDVKM. The full variable domain, completed using reference TRBV28 and TRBJ2-7, is DVKVTQSSRYLVKRTGEKVFLECVQDMDHENMFWYRQDPGLGLRLIYFSYDVKMKEKGDIPEGYSVSREKKERFSLILESASTNQTSMYLCASVLQRGRSYEQYFGPGTRLTVT.

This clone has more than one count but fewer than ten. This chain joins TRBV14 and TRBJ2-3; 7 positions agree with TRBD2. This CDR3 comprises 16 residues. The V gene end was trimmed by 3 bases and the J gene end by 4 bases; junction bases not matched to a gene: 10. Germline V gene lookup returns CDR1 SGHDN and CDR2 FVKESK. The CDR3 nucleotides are TGTGCCAGCAGCCAGAAACGACTAGCTGACGCAGATACGCAGTATTTT. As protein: CASSQKRLADADTQYF.

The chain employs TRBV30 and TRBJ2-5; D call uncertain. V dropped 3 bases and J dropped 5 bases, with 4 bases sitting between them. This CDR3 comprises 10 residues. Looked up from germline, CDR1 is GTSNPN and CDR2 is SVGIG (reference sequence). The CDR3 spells CAWSAETQYF. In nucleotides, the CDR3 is TGTGCCTGGAGCGCGGAGACCCAGTACTTC. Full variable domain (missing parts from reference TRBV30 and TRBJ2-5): SQTIHQWPATLVQPVGSPLSLECTVEGTSNPNLYWYRQAAGRGLQLLFYSVGIGQISSEVPQNLSASRPQDRQFILSSKKLLLSDSGFYLCAWSAETQYFGPGTRLLVL.

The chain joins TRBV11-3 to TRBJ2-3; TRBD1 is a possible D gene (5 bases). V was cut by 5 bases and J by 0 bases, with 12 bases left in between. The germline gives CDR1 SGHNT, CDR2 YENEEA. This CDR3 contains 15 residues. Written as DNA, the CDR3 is TGTGCCAGCAGCCAAGGGGCCGGGAGCACAGATACGCAGTATTTT. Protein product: CASSQGAGSTDTQYF.

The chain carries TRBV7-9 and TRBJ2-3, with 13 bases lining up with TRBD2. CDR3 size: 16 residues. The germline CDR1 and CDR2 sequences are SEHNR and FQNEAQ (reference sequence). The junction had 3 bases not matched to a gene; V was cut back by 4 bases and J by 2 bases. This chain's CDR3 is CASSSGLAGATDTQYF. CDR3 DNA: TGTGCCAGCAGCTCAGGACTAGCGGGAGCCACAGATACGCAGTATTTT.

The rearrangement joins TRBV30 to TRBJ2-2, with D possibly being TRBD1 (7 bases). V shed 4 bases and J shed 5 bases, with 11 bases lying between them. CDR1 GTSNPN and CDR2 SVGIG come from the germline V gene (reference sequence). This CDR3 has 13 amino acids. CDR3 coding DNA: TGTGCCTGGACAGGGGGGAGAACCGGGGAGCTGTTTTTT. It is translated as CAWTGGRTGELFF.

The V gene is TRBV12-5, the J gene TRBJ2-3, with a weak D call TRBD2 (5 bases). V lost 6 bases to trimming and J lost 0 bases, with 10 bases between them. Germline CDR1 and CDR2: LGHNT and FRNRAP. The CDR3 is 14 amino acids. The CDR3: CASGPEGSTDTQYF. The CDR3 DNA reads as TGTGCTAGTGGCCCTGAGGGTAGCACAGATACGCAGTATTTT.

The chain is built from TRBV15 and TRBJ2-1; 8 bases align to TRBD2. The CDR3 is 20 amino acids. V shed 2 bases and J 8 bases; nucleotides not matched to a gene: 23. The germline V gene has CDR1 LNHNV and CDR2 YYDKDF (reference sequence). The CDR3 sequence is CATSRPPTSAIYRAKDEQFF. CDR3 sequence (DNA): TGTGCCACCAGCAGACCCCCGACTAGCGCGATCTACAGGGCCAAAGATGAGCAGTTCTTC.

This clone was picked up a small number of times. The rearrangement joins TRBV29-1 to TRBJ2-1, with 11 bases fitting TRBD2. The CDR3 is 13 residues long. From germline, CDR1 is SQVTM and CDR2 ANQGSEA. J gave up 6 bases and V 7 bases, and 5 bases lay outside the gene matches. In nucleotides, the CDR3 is TGCAGCGAGGTAGCGGGAGGGTCCAATGAGCAGTTCTTC. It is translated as CSEVAGGSNEQFF.

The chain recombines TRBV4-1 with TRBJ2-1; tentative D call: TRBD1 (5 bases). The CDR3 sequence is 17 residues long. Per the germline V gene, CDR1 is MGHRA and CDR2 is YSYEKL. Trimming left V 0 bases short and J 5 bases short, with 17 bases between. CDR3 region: CASSQDSRAGRHNEQFF. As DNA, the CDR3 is TGCGCCAGCAGCCAAGATTCAAGGGCAGGGCGGCACAATGAGCAGTTCTTC.

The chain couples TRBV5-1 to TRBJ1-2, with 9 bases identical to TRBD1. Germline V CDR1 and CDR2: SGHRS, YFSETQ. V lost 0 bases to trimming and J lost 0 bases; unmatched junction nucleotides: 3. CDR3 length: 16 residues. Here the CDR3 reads CASSLGQGDSNYGYTF. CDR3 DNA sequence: TGCGCCAGCAGCTTGGGACAGGGGGATTCTAACTATGGCTACACCTTC.

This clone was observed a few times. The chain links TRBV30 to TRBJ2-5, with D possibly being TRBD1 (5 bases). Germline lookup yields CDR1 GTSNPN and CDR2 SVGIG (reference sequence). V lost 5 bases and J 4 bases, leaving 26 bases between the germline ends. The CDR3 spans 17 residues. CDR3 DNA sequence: TGTGCCTGGTCCTTACAGGTTCCCATATCTAATCCAGAGACCCAGTACTTC. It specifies CAWSLQVPISNPETQYF. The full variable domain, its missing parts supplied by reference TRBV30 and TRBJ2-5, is SQTIHQWPATLVQPVGSPLSLECTVEGTSNPNLYWYRQAAGRGLQLLFYSVGIGQISSEVPQNLSASRPQDRQFILSSKKLLLSDSGFYLCAWSLQVPISNPETQYFGPGTRLLVL.

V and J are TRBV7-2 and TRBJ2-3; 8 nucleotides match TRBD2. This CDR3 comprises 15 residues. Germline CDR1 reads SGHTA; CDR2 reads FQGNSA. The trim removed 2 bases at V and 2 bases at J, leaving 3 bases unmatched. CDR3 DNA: TGTGCCAGCAGCTTAACTAGCGGCCTCACAGATACGCAGTATTTT. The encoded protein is CASSLTSGLTDTQYF.

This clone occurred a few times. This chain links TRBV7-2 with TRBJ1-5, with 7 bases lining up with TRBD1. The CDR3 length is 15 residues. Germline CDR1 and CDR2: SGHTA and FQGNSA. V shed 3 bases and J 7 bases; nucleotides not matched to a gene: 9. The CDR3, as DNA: TGTGCCAGCAGCTTTTGGCAGGGGGAGTGGCAGCCCCAGCATTTT. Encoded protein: CASSFWQGEWQPQHF.

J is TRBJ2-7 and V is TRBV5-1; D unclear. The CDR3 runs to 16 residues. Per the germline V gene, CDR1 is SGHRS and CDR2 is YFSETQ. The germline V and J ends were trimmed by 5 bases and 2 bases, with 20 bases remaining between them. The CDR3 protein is CASRLSPTELAYEQYF. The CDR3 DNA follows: TGCGCCAGCAGATTGAGTCCCACCGAGCTCGCCTACGAGCAGTACTTC.

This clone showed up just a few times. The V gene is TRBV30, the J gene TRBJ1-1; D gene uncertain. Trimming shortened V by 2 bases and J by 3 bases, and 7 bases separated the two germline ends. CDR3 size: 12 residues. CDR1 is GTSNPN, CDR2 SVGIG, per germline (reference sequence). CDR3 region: CAWSRSDTEAFF. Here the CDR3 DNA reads TGTGCCTGGAGTCGGTCTGACACTGAAGCTTTCTTT.

CDR3 sequence reads: CASSPWDSLVNEQFF. CDR3 bases: TGTGCCAGCAGCCCTTGGGACTCTCTCGTAAATGAGCAGTTCTTC. This chain joins TRBV7-8 and TRBJ2-1; maybe TRBD2 (6 bases). CDR3 length: 15 residues. Trimming shortened V by 5 bases and J by 7 bases, and 18 bases separated the two germline ends. In germline, CDR1 is SGHVS, CDR2 FQNEAQ.

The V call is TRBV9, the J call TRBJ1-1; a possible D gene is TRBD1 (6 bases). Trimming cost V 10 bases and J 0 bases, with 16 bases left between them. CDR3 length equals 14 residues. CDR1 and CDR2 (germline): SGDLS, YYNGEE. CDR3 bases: TGTGCCGGCCTGTGGGGGCTGATGAACACTGAAGCTTTCTTT. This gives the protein CAGLWGLMNTEAFF.

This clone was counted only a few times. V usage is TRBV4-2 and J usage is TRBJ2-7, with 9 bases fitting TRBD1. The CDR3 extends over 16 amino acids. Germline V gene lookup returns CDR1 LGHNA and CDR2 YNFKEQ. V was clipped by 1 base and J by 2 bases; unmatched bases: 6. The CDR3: CASSQVGQGSPYEQYF. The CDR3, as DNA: TGTGCCAGCAGCCAAGTGGGACAGGGAAGCCCCTACGAGCAGTACTTC.

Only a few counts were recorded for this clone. CDR3 DNA: TGTGCCAGCAGCTTAGGTTATGAGGCAGATGAGCAGTTCTTC. Amino acid sequence: CASSLGYEADEQFF. The chain has TRBV7-8 and TRBJ2-1; D is undetermined. The CDR3 totals 14 residues. Germline loops: CDR1 SGHVS, CDR2 FQNEAQ. V was trimmed by 1 base and J by 8 bases, leaving 12 bases between them. The variable domain in full, completed from reference TRBV7-8 and TRBJ2-1, reads GAGVSQSPRYKVAKRGQDVALRCDPISGHVSLFWYQQALGQGPEFLTYFQNEAQLDKSGLPSDRFFAERPEGSVSTLKIQRTQQEDSAVYLCASSLGYEADEQFFGPGTRLTVL.

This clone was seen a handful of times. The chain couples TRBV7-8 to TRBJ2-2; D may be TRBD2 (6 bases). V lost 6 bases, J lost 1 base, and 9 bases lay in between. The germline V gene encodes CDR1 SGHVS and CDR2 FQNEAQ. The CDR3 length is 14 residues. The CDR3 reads CASRWDWNTGELFF. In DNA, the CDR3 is TGTGCCAGCAGATGGGACTGGAACACCGGGGAGCTGTTTTTT.

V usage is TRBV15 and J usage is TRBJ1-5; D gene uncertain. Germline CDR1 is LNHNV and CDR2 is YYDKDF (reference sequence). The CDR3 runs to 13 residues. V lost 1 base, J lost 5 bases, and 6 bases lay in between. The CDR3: CATSRVGDQPQHF. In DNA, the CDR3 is TGTGCCACCAGCAGAGTCGGGGATCAGCCCCAGCATTTT. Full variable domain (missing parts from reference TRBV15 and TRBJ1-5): DAMVIQNPRYQVTQFGKPVTLSCSQTLNHNVMYWYQQKSSQAPKLLFHYYDKDFNNEADTPDNFQSRRPNTSFCFLDIRSPGLGDTAMYLCATSRVGDQPQHFGDGTRLSIL.

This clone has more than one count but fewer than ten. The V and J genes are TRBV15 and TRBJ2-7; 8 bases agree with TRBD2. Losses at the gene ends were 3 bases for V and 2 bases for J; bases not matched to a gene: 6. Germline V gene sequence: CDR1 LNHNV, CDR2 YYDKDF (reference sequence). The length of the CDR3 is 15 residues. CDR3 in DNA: TGTGCCACCAGCAGTGTCCCCGGGAGGGCCTACGAGCAGTACTTC. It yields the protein CATSSVPGRAYEQYF.

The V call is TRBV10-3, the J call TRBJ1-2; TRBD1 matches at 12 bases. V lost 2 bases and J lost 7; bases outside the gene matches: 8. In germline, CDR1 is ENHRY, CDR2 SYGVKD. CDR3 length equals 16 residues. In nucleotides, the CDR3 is TGTGCCATCAGTGAGCCGGGACAGGGGGCTGATTCTGGCTACACCTTC. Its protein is CAISEPGQGADSGYTF.

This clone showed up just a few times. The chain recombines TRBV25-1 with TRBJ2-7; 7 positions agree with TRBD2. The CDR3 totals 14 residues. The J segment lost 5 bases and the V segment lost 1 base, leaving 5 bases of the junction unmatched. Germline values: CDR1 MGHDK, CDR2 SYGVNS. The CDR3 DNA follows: TGTGCCAGCAGTGAATGGGAGGGGTACCACGAGCAGTACTTC. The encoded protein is CASSEWEGYHEQYF.

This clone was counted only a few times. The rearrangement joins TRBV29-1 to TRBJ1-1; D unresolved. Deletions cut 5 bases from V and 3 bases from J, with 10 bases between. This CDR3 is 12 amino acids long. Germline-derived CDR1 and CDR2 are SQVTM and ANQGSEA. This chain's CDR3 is CSVRYSDTEAFF. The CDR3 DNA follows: TGCAGCGTTCGGTACTCCGACACTGAAGCTTTCTTT.

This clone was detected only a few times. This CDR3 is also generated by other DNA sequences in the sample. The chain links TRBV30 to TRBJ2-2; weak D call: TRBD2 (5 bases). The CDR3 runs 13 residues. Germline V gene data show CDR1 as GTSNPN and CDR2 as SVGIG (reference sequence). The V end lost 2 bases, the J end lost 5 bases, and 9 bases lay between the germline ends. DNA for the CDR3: TGTGCCTGGAGTTCGGGAAATACCGGGGAGCTGTTTTTT. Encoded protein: CAWSSGNTGELFF.

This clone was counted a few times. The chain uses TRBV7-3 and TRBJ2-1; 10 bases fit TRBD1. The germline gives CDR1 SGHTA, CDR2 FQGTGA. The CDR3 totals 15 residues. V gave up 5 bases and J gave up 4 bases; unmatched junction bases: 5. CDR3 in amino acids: CASSNPGQGYNEQFF. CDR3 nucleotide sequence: TGTGCCAGCAGCAACCCGGGACAGGGGTACAATGAGCAGTTCTTC.

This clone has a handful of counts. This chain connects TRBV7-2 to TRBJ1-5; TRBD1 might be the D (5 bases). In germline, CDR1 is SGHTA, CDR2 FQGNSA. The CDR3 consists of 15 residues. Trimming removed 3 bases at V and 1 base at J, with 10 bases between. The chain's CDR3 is CASSFSGMSNQPQHF. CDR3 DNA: TGTGCCAGCAGCTTTTCAGGGATGAGCAATCAGCCCCAGCATTTT. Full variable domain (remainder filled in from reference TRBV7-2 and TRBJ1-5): GAGVSQSPSNKVTEKGKDVELRCDPISGHTALYWYRQSLGQGLEFLIYFQGNSAPDKSGLPSDRFSAERTGGSVSTLTIQRTQQEDSAVYLCASSFSGMSNQPQHFGDGTRLSIL.

In DNA form, the CDR3 reads TGTGCCTGGCAGGGGCGTCGCACTGAAGCTTTCTTT. Translated, it gives CAWQGRRTEAFF. The V call is TRBV30, the J call TRBJ1-1; D might be TRBD1 (6 bases). This CDR3 is 12 amino acids long. Trimming shortened V by 5 bases and J by 4 bases, and 11 bases separated the two germline ends. CDR1 GTSNPN and CDR2 SVGIG come from the germline V gene (reference sequence). The full variable domain, in which reference TRBV30 and TRBJ1-1 provide the parts outside the CDR3, is SQTIHQWPATLVQPVGSPLSLECTVEGTSNPNLYWYRQAAGRGLQLLFYSVGIGQISSEVPQNLSASRPQDRQFILSSKKLLLSDSGFYLCAWQGRRTEAFFGQGTRLTVV.

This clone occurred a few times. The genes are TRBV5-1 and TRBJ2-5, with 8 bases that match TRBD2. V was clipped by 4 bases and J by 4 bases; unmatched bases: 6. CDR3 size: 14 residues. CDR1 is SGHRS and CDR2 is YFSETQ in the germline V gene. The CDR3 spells CASSQGLGGETQYF. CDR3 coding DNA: TGCGCCAGCAGCCAGGGACTAGGCGGAGAGACCCAGTACTTC.